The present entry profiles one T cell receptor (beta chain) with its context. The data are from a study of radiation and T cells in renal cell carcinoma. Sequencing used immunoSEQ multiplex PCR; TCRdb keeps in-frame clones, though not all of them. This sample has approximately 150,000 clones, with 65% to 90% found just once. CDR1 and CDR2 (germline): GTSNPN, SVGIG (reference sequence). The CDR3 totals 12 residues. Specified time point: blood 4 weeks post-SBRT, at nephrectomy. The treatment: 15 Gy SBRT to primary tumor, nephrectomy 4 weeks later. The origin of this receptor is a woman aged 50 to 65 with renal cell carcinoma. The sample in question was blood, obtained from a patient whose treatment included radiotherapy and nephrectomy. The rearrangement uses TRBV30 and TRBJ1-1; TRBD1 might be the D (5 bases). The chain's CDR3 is CARGRGGTEAFF. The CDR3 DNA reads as TGTGCTCGGGGGAGGGGAGGGACTGAAGCTTTCTTT. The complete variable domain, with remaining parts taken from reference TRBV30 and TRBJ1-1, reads SQTIHQWPATLVQPVGSPLSLECTVEGTSNPNLYWYRQAAGRGLQLLFYSVGIGQISSEVPQNLSASRPQDRQFILSSKKLLLSDSGFYLCARGRGGTEAFFGQGTRLTVV.